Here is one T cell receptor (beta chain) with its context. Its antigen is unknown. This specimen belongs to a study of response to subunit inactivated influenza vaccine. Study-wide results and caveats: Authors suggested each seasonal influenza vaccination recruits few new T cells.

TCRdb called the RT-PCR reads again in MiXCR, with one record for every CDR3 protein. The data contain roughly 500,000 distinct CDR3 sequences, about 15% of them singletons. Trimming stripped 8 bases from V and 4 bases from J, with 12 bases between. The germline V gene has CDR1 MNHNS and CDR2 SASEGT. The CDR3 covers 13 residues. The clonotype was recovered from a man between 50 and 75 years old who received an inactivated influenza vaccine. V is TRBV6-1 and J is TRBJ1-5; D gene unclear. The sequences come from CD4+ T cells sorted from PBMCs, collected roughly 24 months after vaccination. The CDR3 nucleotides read TGTGCCAGCGTGGTGTCAGCGAATCAGCCCCAGCATTTT. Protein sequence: CASVVSANQPQHF.